Each of the 11 T cell receptor beta chains below was sequenced from the same sample in a study of blood T cell repertoires in COVID-19. The assay was immunoSEQ multiplex PCR, and TCRdb's table has in-frame clones only and misses some. The data contain just under 90,000 clones, approximately 75% of them singletons. Input material: peripheral blood. Receptors were obtained from an elderly woman with acute or convalescent COVID-19.

The chain couples TRBV9 to TRBJ2-3, with D perhaps TRBD1 (6 bases). The CDR3 has 14 residues. The germline V and J ends were trimmed by 4 bases and 2 bases, with 11 bases remaining between them. Germline-derived CDR1 and CDR2 are SGDLS and YYNGEE. The CDR3 DNA sequence: TGTGCCAGCAGCATCCGGACAGACACAGATACGCAGTATTTT. Protein: CASSIRTDTDTQYF.

The genes are TRBV5-5 and TRBJ2-1; 9 positions match TRBD1. J gave up 0 bases and V 3 bases, and 4 bases lay outside the gene matches. Germline V gene data show CDR1 as SGHKS and CDR2 as YYEKEE (reference sequence). This CDR3 is built from 16 residues. The CDR3: CASSSGTGFSYNEQFF. CDR3 bases: TGTGCCAGCAGCTCCGGGACAGGGTTCTCCTACAATGAGCAGTTCTTC.

The chain couples TRBV6-2 or TRBV6-3 to TRBJ1-5; D is possibly TRBD1 (6 bases). Trimming pared 0 bases from V and 6 bases from J, leaving 9 bases between. The CDR3 totals 14 residues. From germline, CDR1 is MNHEY and CDR2 SVGEGT. The CDR3 loop is CASSYSHRAQPQHF. DNA for the CDR3: TGTGCCAGCAGTTACTCCCACAGGGCTCAGCCCCAGCATTTT.

The CDR3 loop reads CAISLGGEDTEAFF. For the CDR3, the DNA is TGTGCCATCAGTTTGGGGGGGGAGGACACTGAAGCTTTCTTT. The chain uses TRBV10-3 and TRBJ1-1; D perhaps matches TRBD1 (5 bases). Trimming took off 5 bases at V and 3 bases at J, with 13 bases between the two ends. The CDR3 consists of 14 residues. Germline V gene data show CDR1 as ENHRY and CDR2 as SYGVKD.

This sequence joins TRBV6-2 or TRBV6-3 and TRBJ1-5, with 7 positions matching TRBD1. The CDR3 totals 17 residues. The V segment lost 1 base and the J segment 0 bases; nucleotides outside the gene matches: 6. Germline V lookup: CDR1 MNHEY, CDR2 SVGEGT. CDR3 sequence: CASSYYLGQNSNQPQHF. The CDR3 region has the DNA TGTGCCAGCAGTTACTACCTGGGACAGAATAGCAATCAGCCCCAGCATTTT.

The chain employs TRBV19 and TRBJ2-2, with 9 bases fitting TRBD2. The CDR3 covers 14 residues. Germline values: CDR1 LNHDA, CDR2 SQIVND (reference sequence). Trimming at V came to 10 bases and at J to 3 bases, leaving 6 bases not matched to a gene. CDR3 residues: CATMGLADTGELFF. The CDR3 DNA is TGTGCCACCATGGGACTAGCTGACACCGGGGAGCTGTTTTTT.

This chain connects TRBV7-2 to TRBJ2-1; 10 bases align to TRBD2. The CDR3 sequence is 15 residues long. After removal of 4 bases from V and 6 bases from J, the junction contained 6 bases not matched to a gene. Germline-derived CDR1 and CDR2 are SGHTA and FQGNSA. CDR3 residues: CASSSQRGGFNEQFF. CDR3 nucleotides: TGTGCCAGCAGCTCCCAGCGGGGGGGATTCAATGAGCAGTTCTTC. Full variable domain (outside the CDR3, taken from reference TRBV7-2 and TRBJ2-1): GAGVSQSPSNKVTEKGKDVELRCDPISGHTALYWYRQSLGQGLEFLIYFQGNSAPDKSGLPSDRFSAERTGGSVSTLTIQRTQQEDSAVYLCASSSQRGGFNEQFFGPGTRLTVL.

This clone was seen a single time. J is TRBJ2-3 and V is TRBV6-1, with D unclear. The CDR3 has 12 amino acids. The germline gives CDR1 MNHNS, CDR2 SASEGT. V lost 3 bases, J lost 5 bases, and 6 bases lay in between. The DNA of the CDR3 is TGTGCCAGCAGTGAGCTAGGAGATACGCAGTATTTT. This sequence encodes CASSELGDTQYF.

The chain employs TRBV3-1 (or the pseudogene TRBV3-2) and TRBJ1-2; no clear D. Trimming pared 2 bases from V and 4 bases from J, leaving 11 bases between. Germline V gene sequence: CDR1 LGHDT, CDR2 YNNKEL (reference sequence). The CDR3 extends over 14 amino acids. The CDR3 DNA follows: TGTGCCAGCAGCCAAACTACACGGGGCTATGGCTACACCTTC. This codes for CASSQTTRGYGYTF.

V and J are TRBV4-2 and TRBJ2-7; 8 nucleotides match TRBD2. J gave up 8 bases and V 4 bases, and 16 bases lay outside the gene matches. CDR3 length: 16 residues. Germline V gives CDR1 LGHNA, CDR2 YNFKEQ. The CDR3 protein is CASSRTGGGQVIQQYF. The CDR3 DNA sequence: TGTGCCAGCAGCCGGACGGGGGGGGGACAAGTTATACAGCAGTACTTC.

The chain recombines TRBV21-1 with TRBJ2-2; TRBD1 was called by the table and not checked on the DNA. TRBV21-1 is given as a pseudogene. CDR3 length equals 16 residues. CDR3 in amino acids: CASRRGRESNTGELFF. The DNA for the CDR3 is TGTGCCAGCAGAAGGGGTCGAGAGTCGAACACCGGGGAGCTGTTTTTT.